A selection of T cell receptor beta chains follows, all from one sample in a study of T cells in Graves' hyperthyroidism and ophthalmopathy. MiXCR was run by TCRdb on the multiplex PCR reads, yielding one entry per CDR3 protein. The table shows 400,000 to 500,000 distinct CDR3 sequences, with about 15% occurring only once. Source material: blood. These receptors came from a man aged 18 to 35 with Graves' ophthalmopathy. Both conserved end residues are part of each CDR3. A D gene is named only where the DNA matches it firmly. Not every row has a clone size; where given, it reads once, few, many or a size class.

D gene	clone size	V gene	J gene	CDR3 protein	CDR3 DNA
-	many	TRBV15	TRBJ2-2	CATSRAVPTPSGELFF	TGTGCCACCAGCAGAGCCGTTCCCACCCCGTCCGGGGAGCTGTTTTTT
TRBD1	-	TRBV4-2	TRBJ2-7	CASSQGGTGLNYEQYF	TGTGCCAGCAGCCAAGGCGGGACAGGGCTTAACTACGAGCAGTACTTC
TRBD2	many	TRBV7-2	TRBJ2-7	CASSLSLRGTYEQYF	TGTGCCAGCAGCTTATCCTTGCGGGGGACCTACGAGCAGTACTTC
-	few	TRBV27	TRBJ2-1	CASQNRVNEQFF	TGTGCCAGCCAAAACAGGGTCAATGAGCAGTTCTTC
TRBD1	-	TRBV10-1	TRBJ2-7	CASSEGTVSSYEQYF	TGCGCCAGCAGTGAGGGGACAGTCTCCTCCTACGAGCAGTACTTC
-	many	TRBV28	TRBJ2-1	CASSPDRDFNEQFF	TGTGCCAGCAGTCCAGATCGGGATTTCAATGAGCAGTTCTTC
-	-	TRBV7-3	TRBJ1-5	CASSLKRGSLNQPQHF	TGTGCCAGCAGCTTAAAGAGGGGAAGCCTGAATCAGCCCCAGCATTTT
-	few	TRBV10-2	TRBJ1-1	CASSESDGIVPGTEAFF	TGCGCCAGCAGTGAGTCCGACGGGATTGTCCCTGGGACTGAAGCTTTCTTT
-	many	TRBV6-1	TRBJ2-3	CASRAGNTDTQYF	TGTGCCAGCAGAGCCGGGAACACAGATACGCAGTATTTT
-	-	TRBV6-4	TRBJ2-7	CASSESYEGSYEQYF	TGTGCCAGCAGTGAGTCCTACGAGGGGTCCTACGAGCAGTACTTC
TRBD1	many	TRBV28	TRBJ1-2	CASTEPRIQGPEYGYTF	TGTGCCAGCACCGAACCTCGGATACAGGGGCCGGAGTATGGCTACACCTTC
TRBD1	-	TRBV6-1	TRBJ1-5	CASSEWTGGNQPQHF	TGTGCCAGCAGTGAGTGGACAGGGGGCAATCAGCCCCAGCATTTT
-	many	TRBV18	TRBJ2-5	CASSSRQEQETQYF	TGTGCCAGCTCGTCTCGACAGGAACAAGAGACCCAGTACTTC
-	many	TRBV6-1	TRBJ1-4	CASSEEVTTNEKLFF	TGTGCCAGCAGTGAAGAAGTCACAACTAATGAAAAACTGTTTTTT
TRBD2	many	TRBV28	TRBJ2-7	CASSFGAGRGTYEQYF	TGTGCCAGCAGTTTTGGGGCAGGGAGGGGAACCTACGAGCAGTACTTC
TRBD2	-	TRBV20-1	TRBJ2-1	CSARDGLADEQFF	TGCAGTGCTAGAGATGGACTAGCCGATGAGCAGTTCTTC
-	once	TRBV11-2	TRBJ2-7	CASSLALPSSYEQYF	TGTGCCAGCAGCTTAGCACTCCCTAGCTCCTACGAGCAGTACTTC
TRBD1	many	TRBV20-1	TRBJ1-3	CSARSKISGGKGNTIYF	TGCAGTGCTAGATCCAAGATTTCAGGGGGCAAGGGAAACACCATATATTTT
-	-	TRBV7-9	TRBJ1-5	CASSLGGASSRGAQHF	TGTGCCAGCAGCTTAGGAGGTGCAAGCTCGAGGGGGGCCCAGCATTTT
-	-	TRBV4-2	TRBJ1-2	CASSQEGAGQYGYTF	TGTGCCAGCAGCCAAGAGGGCGCAGGGCAATATGGCTACACCTTC
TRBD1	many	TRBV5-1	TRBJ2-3	CASSPPGGLSTDTQYF	TGCGCCAGCAGCCCACCAGGGGGCCTTAGCACAGATACGCAGTATTTT
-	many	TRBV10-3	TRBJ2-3	CAITAGGGSLDTQYF	TGTGCCATCACCGCCGGAGGGGGAAGTTTGGATACGCAGTATTTT
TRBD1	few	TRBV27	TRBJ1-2	CASRGTGGAEGYTF	TGTGCCAGCAGGGGGACAGGGGGCGCGGAAGGCTACACCTTC
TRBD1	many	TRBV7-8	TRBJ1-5	CASSLRTGGNQPQHF	TGTGCCAGCAGCCTAAGGACAGGGGGGAATCAGCCCCAGCATTTT
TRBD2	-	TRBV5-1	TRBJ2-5	CASSIGTSGGVTETQYF	TGCGCCAGCAGCATCGGGACTAGCGGGGGCGTTACGGAGACCCAGTACTTC
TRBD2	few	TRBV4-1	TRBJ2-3	CASSLLTGGASDTQYF	TGCGCCAGCAGCCTGCTGACGGGGGGGGCCTCAGATACGCAGTATTTT
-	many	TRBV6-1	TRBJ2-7	CASSLTGVGYEQYF	TGTGCCAGCAGTCTCACGGGGGTAGGTTACGAGCAGTACTTC
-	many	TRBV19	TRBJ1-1	CATTDRMNTEAFF	TGTGCCACCACCGACAGGATGAACACTGAAGCTTTCTTT
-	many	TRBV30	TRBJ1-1	CAWSGRGAHTEAFF	TGTGCCTGGAGTGGACGGGGGGCGCACACTGAAGCTTTCTTT
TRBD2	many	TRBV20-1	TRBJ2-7	CSASRASGDSYEQYF	TGCAGTGCTAGCCGGGCTAGCGGGGATTCCTACGAGCAGTACTTC
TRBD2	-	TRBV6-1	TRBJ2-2	CASGRDRTWREGLNTGELFF	TGTGCCAGCGGAAGAGACCGAACCTGGCGGGAGGGCCTAAACACCGGGGAGCTGTTTTTT
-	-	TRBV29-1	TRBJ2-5	CSVGDSHVETQYF	TGCAGCGTTGGGGACTCTCATGTGGAGACCCAGTACTTC
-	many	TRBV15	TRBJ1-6	CATSRVRVGNSPLHF	TGTGCCACCAGCAGAGTTCGGGTGGGTAATTCACCCCTCCACTTT
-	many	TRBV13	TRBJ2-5	CASSSTLAEETQYF	TGTGCCAGCAGCTCCACACTAGCTGAAGAGACCCAGTACTTC
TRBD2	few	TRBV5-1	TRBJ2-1	CASSLTSGRANEQFF	TGCGCCAGCAGCTTGACTAGCGGGAGGGCTAATGAGCAGTTCTTC
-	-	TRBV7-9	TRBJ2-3	CASSLVQGGPGDTQYF	TGTGCCAGCAGCTTAGTCCAGGGGGGCCCCGGGGATACGCAGTATTTT
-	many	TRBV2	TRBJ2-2	CASKTETNTGELFF	TGTGCCAGCAAAACGGAAACGAACACCGGGGAGCTGTTTTTT
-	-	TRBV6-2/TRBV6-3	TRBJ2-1	CASNSRLHNEQFF	TGTGCCAGCAACAGCCGGCTCCACAATGAGCAGTTCTTC
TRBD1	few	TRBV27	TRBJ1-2	CASSLVAGRGVYGYTF	TGTGCCAGCAGTTTAGTGGCGGGCAGGGGGGTCTATGGCTACACCTTC
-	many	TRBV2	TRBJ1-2	CATFEQGIGANYGYTF	TGTGCCACGTTCGAGCAGGGGATCGGCGCTAACTATGGCTACACCTTC
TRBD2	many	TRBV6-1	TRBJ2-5	CASSDGRGGGETQYF	TGTGCCAGCAGTGACGGGCGGGGGGGCGGTGAGACCCAGTACTTC
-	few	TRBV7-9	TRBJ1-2	CASSPNSANYGYTF	TGTGCCAGCAGCCCCAACTCAGCTAACTATGGCTACACCTTC
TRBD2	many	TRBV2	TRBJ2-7	CASSDPRDLGTSGLYEQYF	TGTGCCAGCAGTGACCCCCGGGACCTAGGGACTAGCGGGCTCTACGAGCAGTACTTC
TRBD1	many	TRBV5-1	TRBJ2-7	CASSLNQGEYEQYF	TGCGCCAGCAGCTTGAACCAGGGGGAGTACGAGCAGTACTTC
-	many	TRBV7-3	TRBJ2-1	CASSSGPGVEQFF	TGTGCCAGCAGCTCCGGGCCGGGCGTTGAGCAGTTCTTC
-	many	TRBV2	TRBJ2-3	CASSDQRGDTQYF	TGTGCCAGCAGTGACCAGAGGGGAGATACGCAGTATTTT
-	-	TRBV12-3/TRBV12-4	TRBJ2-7	CASREFSYEQYF	TGTGCCAGCCGCGAATTTTCCTACGAGCAGTACTTC
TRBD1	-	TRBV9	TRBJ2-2	CASSPSGQGRTGELFF	TGTGCCAGCAGCCCGTCTGGACAGGGAAGGACCGGGGAGCTGTTTTTT
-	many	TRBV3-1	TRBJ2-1	CASSLYRDFNNEQFF	TGTGCCAGCAGCCTGTACCGGGACTTCAACAATGAGCAGTTCTTC
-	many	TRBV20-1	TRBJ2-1	CSARDVGGTSSYNEQFF	TGCAGTGCTAGAGATGTAGGGGGGACGAGCTCCTACAATGAGCAGTTCTTC
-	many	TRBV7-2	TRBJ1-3	CASSSSRAGNTIYF	TGTGCCAGCAGCTCTAGCAGGGCCGGAAACACCATATATTTT
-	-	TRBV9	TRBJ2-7	CASSVVRWGAYEQYF	TGTGCCAGCAGCGTAGTTCGGTGGGGAGCCTACGAGCAGTACTTC
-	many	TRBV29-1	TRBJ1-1	CSVEENLNTEAFF	TGCAGCGTTGAAGAGAACCTGAACACTGAAGCTTTCTTT
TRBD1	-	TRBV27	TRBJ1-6	CASSPRQGLSALHF	TGTGCCAGCAGTCCCCGACAGGGGCTTTCGGCCCTCCACTTT
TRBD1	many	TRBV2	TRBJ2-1	CASSGQGGRNEQFF	TGTGCCAGCAGTGGACAGGGCGGACGCAATGAGCAGTTCTTC